This TCR beta chain was sequenced in a study of post-analysis software for immune sequencing data. Background on the study: The cohort encompassed relapsing-remitting, secondary progressive and progressive-relapsing multiple sclerosis disease courses.

As regards this clonotype: What it recognizes is unknown.

Study conclusions and caveats: About five TRBV segments occurring more often in patients than controls included TRBV5-6, TRBV5-1 and TRBV20-1.

V dropped 1 base and J dropped 12; count of bases not matched to a gene: 2. The V gene's germline CDR1 is MGHRA and CDR2 YSYEKL. The CDR3 is made up of 12 amino acids. Prepared libraries of TCR beta cDNA carried unique molecular identifiers. TCRdb re-called the PCR reads through MiXCR, storing one row per CDR3 protein. The table records hundreds of thousands of distinct CDR3 sequences, 25% to 30% of them present only once. The specimen was blood. The sequence came from a girl aged 5-17 years with multiple sclerosis. The V call is TRBV4-1, the J call TRBJ2-5; 10 nucleotides line up with TRBD2. CDR3 in amino acids: CASSQASGGKYF. As DNA, the CDR3 is TGCGCCAGCAGCCAAGCTAGCGGGGGAAAGTACTTC.